This TCR beta chain was sequenced in a study of circulating CD8 cells and anti-PD-1 response in melanoma. Concerning this clonotype itself: Its antigen is still unknown.

CDR3 length: 15 residues. The germline V and J ends were trimmed by 11 bases and 10 bases, with 27 bases remaining between them. CDR1 is LNHDA, CDR2 SQIVND, per germline (reference sequence). Study observations and caveats: Peptide assays on expanded sorted subsets replaced tumor-based reactivity testing.

Four subsets defined by PD-1 and/or TIGIT were sorted from live CD3+CD8+TCRalphabeta+ cells. The QIAseq Immune Repertoire TCR panel built the libraries from roughly 15 ng of total RNA. TCRdb called the reads again in MiXCR, with one record for every CDR3 protein. The table lists more than 1,500 distinct CDR3 sequences, 7.2% of them singletons. This specimen consisted of CD8+ T cells from PBMCs, obtained at baseline or after one month of anti-PD-1 therapy (not recorded which). The gene calls are TRBV19 and TRBJ2-1, with a possible D match to TRBD2 (6 bases). The source of this sequence is a human donor with melanoma. The CDR3 sequence: CASSRGNSQGGEQFF. The CDR3 DNA sequence: TGTGCCTCTTCACGGGGGAATTCCCAAGGCGGGGAGCAGTTCTTC.